What follows is one T cell receptor (beta chain) and its context. Its cognate antigen is unknown. This sample was taken from a study of T cell responses to AZD1222 COVID-19 vaccine. Measured with immunoSEQ multiplex PCR; TCRdb has only the in-frame clones, and not every one. The sample shows over 95,000 clones, approximately 90% of them seen only once. Findings of the study overall: Of spike-specific TCRs, nearly half reportedly target regions left unmutated in variants. Spike-specific TCRs gained breadth and depth after people received two AZD1222 doses. Donors skewed white British and female; clonal diversity was possibly underestimated. Regions 160-218 and 743-854 held dominance among vaccine-associated CD4 TCRs, which spanned spike.

V was shortened by 1 base and J by 9 bases, with 13 bases between the two germline ends. This CDR3 region has 13 residues. The V gene's germline CDR1 is SNHLY and CDR2 FYNNEI. The source is an adult in good health. This chain uses TRBV2 with TRBJ2-7; D not resolved. The sample here was peripheral blood, taken on day 0 of AZD1222 vaccination. The CDR3 nucleotides are TGTGCCAGCAGTGAAGTTCCGCCGTGGACGCAGTACTTC. As protein: CASSEVPPWTQYF.